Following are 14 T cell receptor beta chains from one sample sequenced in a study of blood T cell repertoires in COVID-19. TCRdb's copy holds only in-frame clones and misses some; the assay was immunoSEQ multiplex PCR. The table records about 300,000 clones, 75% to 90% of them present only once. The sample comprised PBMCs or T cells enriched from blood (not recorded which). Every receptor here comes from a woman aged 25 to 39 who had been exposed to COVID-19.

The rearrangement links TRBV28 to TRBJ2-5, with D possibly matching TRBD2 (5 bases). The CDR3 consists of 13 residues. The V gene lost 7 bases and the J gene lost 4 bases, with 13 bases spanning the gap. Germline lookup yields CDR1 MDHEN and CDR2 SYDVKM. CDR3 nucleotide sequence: TGTGCCAGCACCATTGGAGGACGAGAGACCCAGTACTTC. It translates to CASTIGGRETQYF.

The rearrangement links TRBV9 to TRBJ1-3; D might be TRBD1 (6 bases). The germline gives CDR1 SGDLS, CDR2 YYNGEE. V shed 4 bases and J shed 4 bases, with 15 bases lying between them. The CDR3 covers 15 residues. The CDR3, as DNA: TGTGCCAGCAGCAAAGACAGGCAAGCCGGAAACACCATATATTTT. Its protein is CASSKDRQAGNTIYF. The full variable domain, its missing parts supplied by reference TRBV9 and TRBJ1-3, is DSGVTQTPKHLITATGQRVTLRCSPRSGDLSVYWYQQSLDQGLQFLIQYYNGEERAKGNILERFSAQQFPDLHSELNLSSLELGDSALYFCASSKDRQAGNTIYFGEGSWLTVV.

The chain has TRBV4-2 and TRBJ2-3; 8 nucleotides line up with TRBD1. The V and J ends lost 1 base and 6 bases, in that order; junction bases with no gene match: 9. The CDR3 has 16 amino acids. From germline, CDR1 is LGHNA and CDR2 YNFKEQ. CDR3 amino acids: CASSQAAGGFPDTQYF. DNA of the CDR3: TGTGCCAGCAGCCAAGCGGCAGGGGGCTTCCCGGATACGCAGTATTTT.

The CDR3 region has the DNA TGTGCCATCAGTGATTCGGGGACTAGCGGGAGTAACGAGCAGTTCTTC. It specifies CAISDSGTSGSNEQFF. J is TRBJ2-1 and V is TRBV10-3, with 14 bases fitting TRBD2. The CDR3 is 16 amino acids. Trimming removed 3 bases from V and 10 bases from J; junction bases left unmatched: 8. CDR1 is ENHRY, CDR2 SYGVKD, per germline.

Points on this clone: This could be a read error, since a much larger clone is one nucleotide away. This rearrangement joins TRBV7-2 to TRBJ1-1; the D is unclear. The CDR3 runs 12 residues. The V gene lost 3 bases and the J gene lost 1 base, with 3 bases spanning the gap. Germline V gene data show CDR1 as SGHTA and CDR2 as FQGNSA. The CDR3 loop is CASSFQNTEAFF. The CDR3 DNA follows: TGTGCCAGCAGCTTTCAGAACACTGAAGCTTTCTTT.

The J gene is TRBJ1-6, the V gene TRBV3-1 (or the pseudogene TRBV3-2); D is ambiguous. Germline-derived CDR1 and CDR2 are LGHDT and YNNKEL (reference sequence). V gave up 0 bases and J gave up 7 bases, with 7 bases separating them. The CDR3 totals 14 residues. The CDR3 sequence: CASSQDLANSPLHF. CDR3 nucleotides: TGTGCCAGCAGCCAAGATCTGGCCAATTCACCCCTCCACTTT.

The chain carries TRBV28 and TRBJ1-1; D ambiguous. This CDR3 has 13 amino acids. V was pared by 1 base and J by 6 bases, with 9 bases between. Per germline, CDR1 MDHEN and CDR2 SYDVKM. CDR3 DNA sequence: TGTGCCAGCAGTTTATCGGGTCGCGCTGAAGCTTTCTTT. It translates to CASSLSGRAEAFF.

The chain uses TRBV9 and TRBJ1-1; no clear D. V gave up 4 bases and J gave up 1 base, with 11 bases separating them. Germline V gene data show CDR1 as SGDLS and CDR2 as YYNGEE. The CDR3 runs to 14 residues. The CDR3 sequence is CASSPRGSNTEAFF. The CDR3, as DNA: TGTGCCAGCAGCCCCCGAGGGTCGAACACTGAAGCTTTCTTT.

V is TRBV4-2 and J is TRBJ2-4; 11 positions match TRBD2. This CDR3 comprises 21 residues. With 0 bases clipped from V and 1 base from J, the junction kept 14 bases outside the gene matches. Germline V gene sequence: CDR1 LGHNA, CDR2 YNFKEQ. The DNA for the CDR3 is TGTGCCAGCAGCCAAGATTCGCTTAGCGGGAGGGTCTATGGGGCCAAAAACATTCAGTACTTC. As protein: CASSQDSLSGRVYGAKNIQYF.

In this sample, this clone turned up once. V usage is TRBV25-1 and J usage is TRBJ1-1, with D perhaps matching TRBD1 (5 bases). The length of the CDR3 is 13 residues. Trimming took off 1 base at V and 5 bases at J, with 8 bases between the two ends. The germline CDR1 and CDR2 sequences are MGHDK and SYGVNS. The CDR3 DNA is TGTGCCAGCAGTGAATCGGGGGGGACTGAAGCTTTCTTT. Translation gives CASSESGGTEAFF. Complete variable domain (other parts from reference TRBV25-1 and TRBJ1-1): EADIYQTPRYLVIGTGKKITLECSQTMGHDKMYWYQQDPGMELHLIHYSYGVNSTEKGDLSSESTVSRIRTEHFPLTLESARPSHTSQYLCASSESGGTEAFFGQGTRLTVV.

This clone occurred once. DNA of the CDR3: TGTGCCAGCAGGGGAGGCAACTATGGCTACACCTTC. It codes for CASRGGNYGYTF. The chain employs TRBV12-3 or TRBV12-4 and TRBJ1-2; D not certain. This CDR3 is built from 12 residues. Deletions cut 6 bases from V and 2 bases from J, with 7 bases between.

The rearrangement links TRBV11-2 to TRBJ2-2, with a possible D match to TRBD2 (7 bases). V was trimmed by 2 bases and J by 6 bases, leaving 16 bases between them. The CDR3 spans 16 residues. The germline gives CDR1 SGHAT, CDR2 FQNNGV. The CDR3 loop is CASSLLGGRSSGELFF. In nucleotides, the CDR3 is TGTGCCAGCAGCTTACTCGGGGGGCGAAGTTCCGGGGAGCTGTTTTTT.

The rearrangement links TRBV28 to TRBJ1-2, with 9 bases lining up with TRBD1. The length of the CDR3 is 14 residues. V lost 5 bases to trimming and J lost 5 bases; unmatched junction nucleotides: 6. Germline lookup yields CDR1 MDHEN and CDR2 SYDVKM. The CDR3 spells CASSKGQGGYGYTF. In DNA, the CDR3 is TGTGCCAGCAGTAAGGGACAGGGCGGGTATGGCTACACCTTC.

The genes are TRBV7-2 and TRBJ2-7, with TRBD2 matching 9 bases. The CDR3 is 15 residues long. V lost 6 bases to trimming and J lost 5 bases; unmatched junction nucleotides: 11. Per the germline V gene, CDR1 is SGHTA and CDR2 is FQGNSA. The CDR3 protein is CASSYQGLALDEQYF. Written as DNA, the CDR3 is TGTGCCAGCAGTTACCAGGGACTAGCACTTGACGAGCAGTACTTC.